This T cell receptor (beta chain) originates from a study of T cell repertoires in cytomegalovirus infection. Study-wide findings and caveats: HLA-C-restricted CMV-specific TCR beta clonotypes were dominant in the ex vivo response.

This clonotype showed up many times. Its specificity is not known. Each CDR3 protein is one row after TCRdb ran MiXCR on the reads. The sample has fewer than 250,000 distinct CDR3 sequences, around an eighth seen once; the top ten hold around 1.6%. With 4 bases removed from V and 7 bases from J, the gap between germline ends came to 11 bases. Looked up from germline, CDR1 is SGHVS and CDR2 is FNYEAQ. The CDR3 has 13 amino acids. The chain carries TRBV7-6 and TRBJ1-5, with D perhaps matching TRBD1 (6 bases). Sequenced input: PBMCs. The sequence was collected from a human donor in good health (CMV status not recorded). Some clones in this sample may be carry-over from other donors' samples. The CDR3 loop reads CASSYDGTQPQHF. The CDR3 DNA reads TGTGCCAGCAGCTACGATGGGACACAGCCCCAGCATTTT.